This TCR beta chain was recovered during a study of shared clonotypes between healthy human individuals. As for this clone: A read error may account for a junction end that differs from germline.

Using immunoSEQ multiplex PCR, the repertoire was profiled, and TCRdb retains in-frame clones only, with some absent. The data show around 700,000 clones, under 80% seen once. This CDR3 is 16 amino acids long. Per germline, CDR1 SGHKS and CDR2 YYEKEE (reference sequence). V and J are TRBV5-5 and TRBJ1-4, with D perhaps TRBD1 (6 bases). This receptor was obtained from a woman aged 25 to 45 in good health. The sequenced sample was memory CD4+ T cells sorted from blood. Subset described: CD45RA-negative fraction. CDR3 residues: CASSLDRSATNEKLFF. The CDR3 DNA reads TGTGCCAGCAGTTTGGACAGATCTGCAACTAATGAAAAACTGTTTTTT.